Listed here is a single T cell receptor beta chain. Germline V gene data show CDR1 as MDHEN and CDR2 as SYDVKM. The CDR3 length is 17 residues. The V gene end was trimmed by 5 bases and the J gene end by 9 bases; junction bases not matched to a gene: 19. These data originate in a study of control samples from healthy donors and cancer patients. Measured with immunoSEQ multiplex PCR; TCRdb has only the in-frame clones, and not every one. The profile covers some 170,000 clones, with 96% appearing a single time and approximately 1% taken by the ten largest. This receptor was taken from a woman in her twenties or thirties in good health. The material sequenced was blood. The V gene is TRBV28, the J gene TRBJ2-1, with 7 bases that match TRBD2. The CDR3 is CASSRGVAPPFTTEQFF. CDR3 bases: TGTGCCAGCAGTCGGGGGGTTGCCCCGCCATTTACAACTGAGCAGTTCTTC.